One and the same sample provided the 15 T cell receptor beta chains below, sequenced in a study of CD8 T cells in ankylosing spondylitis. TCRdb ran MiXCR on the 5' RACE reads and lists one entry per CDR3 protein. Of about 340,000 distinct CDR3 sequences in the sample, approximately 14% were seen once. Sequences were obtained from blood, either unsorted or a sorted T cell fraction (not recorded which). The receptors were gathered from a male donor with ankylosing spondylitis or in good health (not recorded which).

The CDR3 nucleotides read TGTGCCAGCAGCGTAGGTGTGGGACATTTTTACGAGCAGTACTTC. This codes for CASSVGVGHFYEQYF. The rearrangement links TRBV9 to TRBJ2-7; a weak D match, TRBD1 (6 bases). Trimming cost V 0 bases and J 4 bases, with 14 bases left between them. Germline loops: CDR1 SGDLS, CDR2 YYNGEE. CDR3 length: 15 residues.

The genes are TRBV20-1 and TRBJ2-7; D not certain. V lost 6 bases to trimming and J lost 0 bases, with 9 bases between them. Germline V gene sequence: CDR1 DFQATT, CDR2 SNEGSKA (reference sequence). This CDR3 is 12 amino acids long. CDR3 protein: CSAGRSSYEQYF. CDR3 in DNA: TGCAGTGCCGGGCGGAGCTCCTACGAGCAGTACTTC.

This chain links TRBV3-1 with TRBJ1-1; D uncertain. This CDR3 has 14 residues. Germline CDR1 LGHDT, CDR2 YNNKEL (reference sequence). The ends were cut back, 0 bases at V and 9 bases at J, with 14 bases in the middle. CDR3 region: CASSQEWVSGQAFF. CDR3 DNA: TGTGCCAGCAGCCAAGAATGGGTCAGTGGGCAAGCTTTCTTT.

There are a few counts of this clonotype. Here the CDR3 reads CASISGGTGDTEAFF. For the CDR3, the DNA is TGTGCCAGCATTTCGGGGGGGACAGGGGACACTGAAGCTTTCTTT. V gene TRBV12-3 or TRBV12-4 combines with J gene TRBJ1-1; 10 bases agree with TRBD1. The V segment lost 7 bases and the J segment 3 bases; nucleotides outside the gene matches: 8. The CDR3 length is 15 residues.

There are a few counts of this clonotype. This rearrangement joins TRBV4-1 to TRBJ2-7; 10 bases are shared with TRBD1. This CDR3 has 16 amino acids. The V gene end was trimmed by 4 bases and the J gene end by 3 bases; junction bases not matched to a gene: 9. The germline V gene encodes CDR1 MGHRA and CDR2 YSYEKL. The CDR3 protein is CASSLQGRTGGYEQYF. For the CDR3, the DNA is TGCGCCAGCAGCCTCCAGGGACGGACAGGGGGCTACGAGCAGTACTTC.

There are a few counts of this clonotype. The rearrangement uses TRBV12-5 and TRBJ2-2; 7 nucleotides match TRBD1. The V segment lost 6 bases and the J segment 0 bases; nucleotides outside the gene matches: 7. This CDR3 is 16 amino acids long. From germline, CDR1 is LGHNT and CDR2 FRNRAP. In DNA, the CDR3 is TGTGCTAGTGGCCTCCTACAGGGGCCGAACACCGGGGAGCTGTTTTTT. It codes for CASGLLQGPNTGELFF.

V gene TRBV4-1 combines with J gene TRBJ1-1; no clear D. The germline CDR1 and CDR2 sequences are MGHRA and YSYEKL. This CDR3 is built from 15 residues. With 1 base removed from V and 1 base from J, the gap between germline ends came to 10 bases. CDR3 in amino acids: CASSQVGSSNTEAFF. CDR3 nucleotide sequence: TGCGCCAGCAGCCAAGTCGGCAGTTCGAACACTGAAGCTTTCTTT.

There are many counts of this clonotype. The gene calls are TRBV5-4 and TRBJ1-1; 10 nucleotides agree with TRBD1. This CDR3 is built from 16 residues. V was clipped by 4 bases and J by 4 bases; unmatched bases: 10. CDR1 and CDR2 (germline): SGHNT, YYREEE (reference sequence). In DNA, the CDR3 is TGTGCCAGCAGCCGCAGGACAGGGGGGATAGGCACTGAAGCTTTCTTT. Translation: CASSRRTGGIGTEAFF.

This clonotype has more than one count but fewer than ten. The CDR3 loop is CASSWGRNNQPQHF. The CDR3 nucleotides are TGTGCCAGCAGTTGGGGGCGGAACAATCAGCCCCAGCATTTT. The chain employs TRBV28 and TRBJ1-5; D possibly corresponds to TRBD1 (6 bases). Trimming shortened V by 4 bases and J by 3 bases, and 10 bases separated the two germline ends. This CDR3 is built from 14 residues. Germline assignment: CDR1 MDHEN and CDR2 SYDVKM.

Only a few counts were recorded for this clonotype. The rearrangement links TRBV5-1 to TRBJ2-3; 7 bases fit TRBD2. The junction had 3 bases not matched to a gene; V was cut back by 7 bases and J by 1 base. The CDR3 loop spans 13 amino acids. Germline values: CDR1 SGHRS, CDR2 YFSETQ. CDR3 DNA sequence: TGCGCCAGCCGGAGCGGGGGCACAGATACGCAGTATTTT. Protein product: CASRSGGTDTQYF.

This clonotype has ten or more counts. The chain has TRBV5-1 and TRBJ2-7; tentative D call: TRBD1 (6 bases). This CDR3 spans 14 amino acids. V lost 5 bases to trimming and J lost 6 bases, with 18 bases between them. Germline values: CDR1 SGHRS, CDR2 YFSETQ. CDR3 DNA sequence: TGCGCCAGCAGGGATTTAACAGGGTCGGTCGAGCAGTACTTC. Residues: CASRDLTGSVEQYF.

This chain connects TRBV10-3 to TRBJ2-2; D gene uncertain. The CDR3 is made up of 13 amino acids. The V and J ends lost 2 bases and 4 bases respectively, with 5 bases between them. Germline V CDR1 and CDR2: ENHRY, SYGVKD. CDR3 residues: CAISELVTGELFF. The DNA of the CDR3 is TGTGCCATCAGTGAGCTAGTCACCGGGGAGCTGTTTTTT.

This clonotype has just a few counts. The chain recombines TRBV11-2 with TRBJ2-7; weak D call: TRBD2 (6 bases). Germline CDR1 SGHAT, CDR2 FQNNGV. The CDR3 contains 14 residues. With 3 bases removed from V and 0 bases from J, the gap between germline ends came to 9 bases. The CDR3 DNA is TGTGCCAGCAGCTTGGGAGGTCTCTCCTACGAGCAGTACTTC. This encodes CASSLGGLSYEQYF. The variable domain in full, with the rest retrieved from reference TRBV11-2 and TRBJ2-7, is EAGVAQSPRYKIIEKRQSVAFWCNPISGHATLYWYQQILGQGPKLLIQFQNNGVVDDSQLPKDRFSAERLKGVDSTLKIQPAKLEDSAVYLCASSLGGLSYEQYFGPGTRLTVT.

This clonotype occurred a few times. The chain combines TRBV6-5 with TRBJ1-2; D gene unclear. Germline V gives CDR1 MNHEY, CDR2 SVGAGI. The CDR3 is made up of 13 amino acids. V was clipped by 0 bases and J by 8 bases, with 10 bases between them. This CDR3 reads CASSYSGSRGYTF. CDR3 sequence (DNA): TGTGCCAGCAGTTACTCAGGGAGTAGGGGCTACACCTTC.

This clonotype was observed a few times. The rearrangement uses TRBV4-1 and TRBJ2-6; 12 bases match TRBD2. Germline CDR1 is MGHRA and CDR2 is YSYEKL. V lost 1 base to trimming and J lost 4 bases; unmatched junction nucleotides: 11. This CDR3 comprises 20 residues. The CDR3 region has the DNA TGCGCCAGCAGCCAAGCTTCGGGGACTAGCGGGCTCCCCGGGGCCAACGTCCTGACTTTC. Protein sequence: CASSQASGTSGLPGANVLTF.